This T cell receptor (beta chain) is from a study of T cells in Graves' hyperthyroidism and ophthalmopathy. Study conclusions and caveats: Expanded thyroid clonotypes (above 0.001) were mostly also found in blood.

This clonotype appeared many times. The antigen is unknown. Template material for amplifying TCR beta CDR3 regions consisted of RNA transcripts. HTBI primers were employed in a first-round RT-PCR of the TCR CDR3. MiXCR, run by TCRdb on the multiplex PCR reads, gives a single entry per CDR3 protein. The data contain more than 300,000 distinct CDR3 sequences, approximately 15% of them singletons. Sequenced: blood. The source is a woman aged 55-75 years with Graves' hyperthyroidism.

CDR3 in DNA: TGTGCCAGCAGTTCCTCGACTAGCGGGAGCACAGATACGCAGTATTTT. As protein: CASSSSTSGSTDTQYF. This chain uses TRBV12-3 or TRBV12-4 with TRBJ2-3; 10 bases fit TRBD2. This CDR3 is built from 16 residues. Trimming removed 4 bases from V and 0 bases from J; junction bases left unmatched: 4.